These 5 T cell receptor beta chains were sequenced from one sample in a study of blood T cell repertoires in COVID-19. TCRdb keeps only in-frame clones here, not all; method: immunoSEQ multiplex PCR. The sample carries over 50,000 clones, 80% to 90% recorded once. Sequencing was performed on PBMCs or T cells enriched from blood (not recorded which). These receptors originate from a woman between 40 and 50 years old with acute COVID-19.

This clone was seen more than once but under ten times. The chain has TRBV14 and TRBJ2-7, with TRBD1 matching over 10 bases. The CDR3 sequence is 18 residues long. Trimming cost V 4 bases and J 0 bases; bases outside gene matches: 12. Germline V CDR1 and CDR2: SGHDN, FVKESK. CDR3 region: CASSPNRDRGLSSYEQYV. DNA for the CDR3: TGTGCCAGCAGCCCTAACCGGGACAGGGGCCTGAGCTCCTACGAGCAGTACGTC.

The V call is TRBV19, the J call TRBJ1-2; D is undetermined. CDR1 and CDR2 from the germline V gene are LNHDA and SQIVND (reference sequence). V gave up 5 bases and J gave up 3 bases, with 7 bases separating them. The CDR3 is 12 amino acids. As DNA, the CDR3 is TGTGCCAGTAGTTCAGATTACTATGGCTACACCTTC. Amino acid sequence: CASSSDYYGYTF.

V usage is TRBV7-3 and J usage is TRBJ2-1, with 7 bases aligning to TRBD2. The germline gives CDR1 SGHTA, CDR2 FQGTGA. V trimming: 5 bases; J trimming: 5 bases; junction bases outside the gene matches: 12. The CDR3 totals 16 residues. The CDR3 reads CASSPGGSRPNNEQFF. As DNA, the CDR3 is TGTGCCAGCAGCCCCGGCGGGAGCCGCCCTAACAATGAGCAGTTCTTC. The full variable domain, completed using reference TRBV7-3 and TRBJ2-1, is GAGVSQTPSNKVTEKGKYVELRCDPISGHTALYWYRQSLGQGPEFLIYFQGTGAADDSGLPNDRFFAVRPEGSVSTLKIQRTERGDSAVYLCASSPGGSRPNNEQFFGPGTRLTVL.

The rearrangement joins TRBV6-1 to TRBJ2-5; 11 bases fit TRBD2. The V gene end was trimmed by 3 bases and the J gene end by 8 bases; junction bases not matched to a gene: 11. This CDR3 is 16 amino acids long. From germline, CDR1 is MNHNS and CDR2 SASEGT. The CDR3 DNA reads TGTGCCAGCAGTGACGCTAGCGGGGGGTACGGTTTTACCCAGTACTTC. Amino acid sequence: CASSDASGGYGFTQYF.

The V gene is TRBV6-1, the J gene TRBJ2-1, with D possibly TRBD1 on 5 matching bases. The V gene's germline CDR1 is MNHNS and CDR2 SASEGT. This CDR3 region has 13 residues. Trimming pared 1 base from V and 13 bases from J, leaving 14 bases between. CDR3: CASSEGSHRGQFF. The CDR3 DNA follows: TGTGCCAGCAGTGAAGGGTCTCATAGGGGACAGTTCTTC.